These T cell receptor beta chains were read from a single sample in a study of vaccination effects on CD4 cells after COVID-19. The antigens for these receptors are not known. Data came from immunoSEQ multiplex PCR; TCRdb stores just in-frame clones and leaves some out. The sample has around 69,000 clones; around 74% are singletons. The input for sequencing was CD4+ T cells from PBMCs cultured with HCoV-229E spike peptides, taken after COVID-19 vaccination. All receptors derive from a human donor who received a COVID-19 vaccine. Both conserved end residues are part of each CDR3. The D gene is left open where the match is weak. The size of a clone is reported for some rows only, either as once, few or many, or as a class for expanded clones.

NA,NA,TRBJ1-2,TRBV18,CASSPFSTEDYGYTF,TGTGCCAGCTCACCATTTAGCACAGAAGACTATGGCTACACCTTC
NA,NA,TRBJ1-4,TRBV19,CASSIGAATNEKLFF,TGTGCCAGTAGTATAGGGGCAGCAACTAATGAAAAACTGTTTTTT
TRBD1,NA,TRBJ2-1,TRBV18,CASSDNRGGEIF,TGTGCCAGCTCCGACAACAGGGGCGGCGAGATCTTC
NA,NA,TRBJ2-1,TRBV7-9,CASSSVSGSYNEQFF,TGTGCCAGCAGCTCAGTTAGCGGCTCCTACAATGAGCAGTTCTTC
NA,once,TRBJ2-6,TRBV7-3,CASSQRGPGANVLTF,TGTGCCAGCAGCCAACGGGGGCCTGGGGCCAACGTCCTGACTTTC
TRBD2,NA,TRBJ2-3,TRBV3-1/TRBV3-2,CASSQEGTSGPTDTQYF,TGTGCCAGCAGCCAAGAAGGGACTAGCGGACCCACAGATACGCAGTATTTT
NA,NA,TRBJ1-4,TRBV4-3,CASSQDHTRGEKLFF,TGCGCCAGCAGCCAAGATCACACCCGGGGTGAAAAACTGTTTTTT
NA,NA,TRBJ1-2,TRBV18,CASSPLAESYGYTF,TGTGCCAGCTCACCCTTGGCGGAAAGCTATGGCTACACCTTC
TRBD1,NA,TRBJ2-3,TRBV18,CASSPQSGQNTDTQYF,TGTGCCAGCTCACCCCAGTCGGGACAGAACACAGATACGCAGTATTTT
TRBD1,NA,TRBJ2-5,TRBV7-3,CASSQGAEETQYF,TGTGCCAGCAGCCAGGGGGCAGAAGAGACCCAGTACTTC
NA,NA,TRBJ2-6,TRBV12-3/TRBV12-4,CASRISGANVLTF,TGTGCCTCCAGGATCTCTGGGGCCAACGTCCTGACTTTC
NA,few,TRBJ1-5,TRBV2,CASSEPSGNNQPQHF,TGTGCCAGCAGTGAACCCTCCGGGAACAATCAGCCCCAGCATTTT
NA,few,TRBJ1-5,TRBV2,CASSDSPTVQPQHF,TGTGCCAGCAGTGATTCACCTACGGTTCAGCCCCAGCATTTT
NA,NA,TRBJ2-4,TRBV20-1,CSALYVNIQYF,TGCAGTGCCCTTTACGTAAACATTCAGTACTTC
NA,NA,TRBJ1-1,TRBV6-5,CAALARANTEAFF,TGTGCCGCACTGGCGAGGGCGAACACTGAAGCTTTCTTT
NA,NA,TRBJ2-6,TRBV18,CASSLIQGGGANVLTF,TGTGCCAGCTCACTGATACAGGGTGGTGGGGCCAACGTCCTGACTTTC
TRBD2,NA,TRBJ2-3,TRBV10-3,CAIRFSGGSTDTQYF,TGTGCCATCCGTTTTAGCGGGGGGAGCACAGATACGCAGTATTTT
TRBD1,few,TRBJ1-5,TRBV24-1,CATSGGGQGNQPQHF,TGTGCCACCAGTGGCGGCGGACAGGGCAATCAGCCCCAGCATTTT
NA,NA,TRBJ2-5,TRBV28,CASSLGRVETQYF,TGTGCCAGCAGTTTAGGCCGGGTGGAGACCCAGTACTTC
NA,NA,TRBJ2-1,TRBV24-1,CATSDSLKQYNEQFF,TGTGCCACCAGTGATAGTCTTAAACAGTACAATGAGCAGTTCTTC
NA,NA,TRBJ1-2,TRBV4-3,CASSRDTSGSEGFFNYGYTF,TGCGCCAGCAGCCGAGACACCTCAGGGTCCGAGGGCTTCTTTAACTATGGCTACACCTTC
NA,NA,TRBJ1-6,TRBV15,CATARAGPNSPLHF,TGTGCCACCGCCCGGGCAGGACCTAATTCACCCCTCCACTTT